One and the same sample provided the 16 T cell receptor beta chains below, sequenced in a study of early T cells in non-severe SARS-CoV-2 infection. MiXCR was run by TCRdb on the 5' RACE reads, yielding one entry per CDR3 protein. The table lists about 28,000 distinct CDR3 sequences, over 4% of them singletons. Sequenced sample: whole blood. These receptors all stem from an adult who was a healthcare worker with PCR-confirmed SARS-CoV-2 infection or an uninfected control (not recorded which).

This clonotype was seen ten or more times. The V gene is TRBV6-5, the J gene TRBJ2-1, with D perhaps given as TRBD1 or TRBD2 (5 bases each). Trimming took off 6 bases at V and 4 bases at J, with 16 bases between the two ends. CDR1 and CDR2 from the germline V gene are MNHEY and SVGAGI. There are 15 residues in the CDR3. CDR3 in amino acids: CASRLGRTSYNEQFF. In nucleotides, the CDR3 is TGTGCCAGCAGACTGGGACGGACGTCTTACAATGAGCAGTTCTTC.

The chain employs TRBV20-1 and TRBJ1-2, with D tentatively TRBD1 (5 bases). The germline gives CDR1 DFQATT, CDR2 SNEGSKA (reference sequence). The CDR3 runs to 14 residues. Trimming pared 0 bases from V and 2 bases from J, leaving 10 bases between. The CDR3 reads CSAREGGLNYGYTF. Written as DNA, the CDR3 is TGCAGTGCTAGAGAGGGGGGACTAAACTATGGCTACACCTTC.

This clonotype was observed at least ten times. The CDR3 is CATQGPGGASNYGYTF. CDR3 bases: TGTGCCACTCAGGGGCCAGGGGGCGCGAGTAACTATGGCTACACCTTC. The genes are TRBV24-1 and TRBJ1-2; 8 bases agree with TRBD1. The CDR3 runs to 16 residues. Trimming at V came to 10 bases and at J to 1 base, leaving 13 bases not matched to a gene. Germline V gives CDR1 KGHDR, CDR2 SFDVKD.

The sample holds many counts of this clonotype. The J gene is TRBJ2-5, the V gene TRBV7-6; 8 nucleotides agree with TRBD1. V shed 5 bases, J shed 2 bases, and the junction held 7 bases outside the gene matches. The germline gives CDR1 SGHVS, CDR2 FNYEAQ. The CDR3 is 15 residues long. CDR3 nucleotides: TGTGCCAGCAGCGTCAGACAGGGGAGGCAAGAGACCCAGTACTTC. Translating gives CASSVRQGRQETQYF.

The sample holds a few counts of this clonotype. The V gene is TRBV4-1, the J gene TRBJ2-4, with TRBD1 matching 7 bases. The V gene's germline CDR1 is MGHRA and CDR2 YSYEKL. This CDR3 is built from 15 residues. The V and J ends lost 5 bases and 6 bases, in that order; junction bases with no gene match: 10. Here the CDR3 DNA reads TGCGCCAGCAGCTTAGCCGGGACAGAGAGAAACATTCAGTACTTC. This translates into CASSLAGTERNIQYF.

This clonotype was found many times. The chain is built from TRBV18 and TRBJ1-2; 8 nucleotides line up with TRBD1. The germline gives CDR1 KGHSH, CDR2 LQKENI. The CDR3 is made up of 13 amino acids. With V trimmed by 8 bases and J by 3 bases, 5 bases remained unmatched. Here the CDR3 DNA reads TGTGCCAGCACACAGGGGGAGGACTATGGCTACACCTTC. Its protein is CASTQGEDYGYTF.

This clonotype occurred a few times. This chain links TRBV6-6 with TRBJ2-7; 8 positions agree with TRBD1. With 6 bases clipped from V and 3 bases from J, the junction kept 7 bases outside the gene matches. Germline lookup yields CDR1 MNHNY and CDR2 SVGAGI (reference sequence). The CDR3 sequence is 14 residues long. Here the CDR3 reads CASRKGDRFYEQYF. The CDR3 DNA reads TGTGCCAGCAGGAAGGGGGACAGGTTCTACGAGCAGTACTTC.

This chain uses TRBV5-1 with TRBJ1-5; D perhaps matches TRBD1 (6 bases). This CDR3 contains 14 residues. V was cut by 0 bases and J by 9 bases, with 13 bases left in between. Looked up from germline, CDR1 is SGHRS and CDR2 is YFSETQ. The CDR3 loop is CASSLETGTRPQHF. The CDR3 DNA sequence: TGCGCCAGCAGCTTGGAGACGGGGACAAGGCCCCAGCATTTT. The entire variable domain, with the rest obtained from reference TRBV5-1 and TRBJ1-5, is as follows: KAGVTQTPRYLIKTRGQQVTLSCSPISGHRSVSWYQQTPGQGLQFLFEYFSETQRNKGNFPGRFSGRQFSNSRSEMNVSTLELGDSALYLCASSLETGTRPQHFGDGTRLSIL.

This sequence joins TRBV2 and TRBJ2-3; 11 nucleotides align to TRBD2. CDR3 size: 17 residues. Losses at the gene ends were 6 bases for V and 2 bases for J; bases not matched to a gene: 10. Germline CDR1 SNHLY, CDR2 FYNNEI. The CDR3 DNA is TGTGCCAGCAGCCGCCCCGGACTAGCGGGCGTCACAGATACGCAGTATTTT. Residues: CASSRPGLAGVTDTQYF. Filled out from reference TRBV2 and TRBJ2-3, the complete variable domain reads EPEVTQTPSHQVTQMGQEVILRCVPISNHLYFYWYRQILGQKVEFLVSFYNNEISEKSEIFDDQFSVERPDGSNFTLKIRSTKLEDSAMYFCASSRPGLAGVTDTQYFGPGTRLTVL.

This clonotype was seen ten or more times. V gene TRBV27 combines with J gene TRBJ1-5; a weak D match, TRBD1 (5 bases). The V end was cut by 6 bases, the J end by 3 bases, with 18 bases between. Germline assignment: CDR1 MNHEY and CDR2 SMNVEV (reference sequence). The CDR3 contains 16 residues. The DNA for the CDR3 is TGTGCCAGCAGCAAATTCCCGACAGCCTTCAATCAGCCCCAGCATTTT. Translated, it gives CASSKFPTAFNQPQHF.

The V and J genes are TRBV5-6 and TRBJ2-3; 8 bases map to TRBD1. The CDR3 runs 18 residues. Germline CDR1 reads SGHDT; CDR2 reads YYEEEE. J was trimmed by 0 bases and V by 0 bases; bases with no gene match: 9. The CDR3 sequence is CASSLGQGFPISTDTQYF. The CDR3 DNA reads TGTGCCAGCAGCTTGGGACAGGGGTTTCCAATTAGCACAGATACGCAGTATTTT.

This clonotype was detected ten times or more. This chain joins TRBV27 and TRBJ2-6; D unresolved. The length of the CDR3 is 18 residues. Deletions cut 7 bases from V and 1 base from J, with 20 bases between. Germline V CDR1 and CDR2: MNHEY, SMNVEV (reference sequence). The CDR3 protein is CASTSRPSLGSGANVLTF. The CDR3 DNA is TGTGCCAGCACCTCCCGGCCCTCACTGGGGTCTGGGGCCAACGTCCTGACTTTC.

This clonotype was recorded a few times. This chain joins TRBV7-9 and TRBJ1-2; tentative D call: TRBD1 (5 bases). In germline, CDR1 is SEHNR, CDR2 FQNEAQ (reference sequence). V was cut by 5 bases and J by 4 bases, with 14 bases left in between. This CDR3 spans 14 amino acids. DNA for the CDR3: TGTGCCAGCAGCACAGCAGGGATACCCTATGGCTACACCTTC. Translated, it gives CASSTAGIPYGYTF.

At least ten counts were recorded for this clonotype. The gene calls are TRBV18 and TRBJ2-1, with D uncertain. V was clipped by 0 bases and J by 6 bases, with 12 bases between them. Germline CDR1 KGHSH, CDR2 LQKENI. The CDR3 has 15 amino acids. This CDR3 reads CASSPPGMKSNEQFF. The CDR3 coding sequence is TGTGCCAGCTCACCACCGGGCATGAAAAGCAATGAGCAGTTCTTC.

This clonotype was detected ten times or more. The J gene is TRBJ2-3, the V gene TRBV2; 12 positions agree with TRBD2. The CDR3 is 14 residues long. Germline assignment: CDR1 SNHLY and CDR2 FYNNEI. V was clipped by 6 bases and J by 4 bases; unmatched bases: 2. The CDR3: CASRTSGSADTQYF. The CDR3 bases are TGTGCCAGCAGGACTAGCGGGAGCGCAGATACGCAGTATTTT. The variable domain in full, completed from reference TRBV2 and TRBJ2-3, reads EPEVTQTPSHQVTQMGQEVILRCVPISNHLYFYWYRQILGQKVEFLVSFYNNEISEKSEIFDDQFSVERPDGSNFTLKIRSTKLEDSAMYFCASRTSGSADTQYFGPGTRLTVL.

V usage is TRBV10-2 and J usage is TRBJ1-1, with D maybe TRBD1 (5 bases). Trimming stripped 6 bases from V and 4 bases from J, with 24 bases between. Germline lookup yields CDR1 WSHSY and CDR2 SAAADI. The CDR3 contains 17 residues. The CDR3 nucleotides read TGCGCCAGCAGGCCGCGGTCTACTCTAGAGGGGAGCACTGAAGCTTTCTTT. This codes for CASRPRSTLEGSTEAFF.